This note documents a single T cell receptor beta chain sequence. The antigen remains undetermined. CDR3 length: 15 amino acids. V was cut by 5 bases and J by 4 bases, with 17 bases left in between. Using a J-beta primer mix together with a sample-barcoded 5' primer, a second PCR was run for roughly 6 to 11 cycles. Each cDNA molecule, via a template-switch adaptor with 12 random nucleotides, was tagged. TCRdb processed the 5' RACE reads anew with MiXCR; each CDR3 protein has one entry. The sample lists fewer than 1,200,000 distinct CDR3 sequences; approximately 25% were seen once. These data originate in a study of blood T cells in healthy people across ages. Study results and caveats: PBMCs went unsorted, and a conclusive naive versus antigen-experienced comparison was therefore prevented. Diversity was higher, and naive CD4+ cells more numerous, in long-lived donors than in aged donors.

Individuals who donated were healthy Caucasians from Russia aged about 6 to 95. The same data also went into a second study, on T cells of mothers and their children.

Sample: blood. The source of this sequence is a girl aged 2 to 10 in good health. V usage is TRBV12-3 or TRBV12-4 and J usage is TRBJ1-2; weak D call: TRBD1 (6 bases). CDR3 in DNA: TGTGCCAGCAGTACCCCGGAGGGGGTAGGCTATGGCTACACCTTC. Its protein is CASSTPEGVGYGYTF.